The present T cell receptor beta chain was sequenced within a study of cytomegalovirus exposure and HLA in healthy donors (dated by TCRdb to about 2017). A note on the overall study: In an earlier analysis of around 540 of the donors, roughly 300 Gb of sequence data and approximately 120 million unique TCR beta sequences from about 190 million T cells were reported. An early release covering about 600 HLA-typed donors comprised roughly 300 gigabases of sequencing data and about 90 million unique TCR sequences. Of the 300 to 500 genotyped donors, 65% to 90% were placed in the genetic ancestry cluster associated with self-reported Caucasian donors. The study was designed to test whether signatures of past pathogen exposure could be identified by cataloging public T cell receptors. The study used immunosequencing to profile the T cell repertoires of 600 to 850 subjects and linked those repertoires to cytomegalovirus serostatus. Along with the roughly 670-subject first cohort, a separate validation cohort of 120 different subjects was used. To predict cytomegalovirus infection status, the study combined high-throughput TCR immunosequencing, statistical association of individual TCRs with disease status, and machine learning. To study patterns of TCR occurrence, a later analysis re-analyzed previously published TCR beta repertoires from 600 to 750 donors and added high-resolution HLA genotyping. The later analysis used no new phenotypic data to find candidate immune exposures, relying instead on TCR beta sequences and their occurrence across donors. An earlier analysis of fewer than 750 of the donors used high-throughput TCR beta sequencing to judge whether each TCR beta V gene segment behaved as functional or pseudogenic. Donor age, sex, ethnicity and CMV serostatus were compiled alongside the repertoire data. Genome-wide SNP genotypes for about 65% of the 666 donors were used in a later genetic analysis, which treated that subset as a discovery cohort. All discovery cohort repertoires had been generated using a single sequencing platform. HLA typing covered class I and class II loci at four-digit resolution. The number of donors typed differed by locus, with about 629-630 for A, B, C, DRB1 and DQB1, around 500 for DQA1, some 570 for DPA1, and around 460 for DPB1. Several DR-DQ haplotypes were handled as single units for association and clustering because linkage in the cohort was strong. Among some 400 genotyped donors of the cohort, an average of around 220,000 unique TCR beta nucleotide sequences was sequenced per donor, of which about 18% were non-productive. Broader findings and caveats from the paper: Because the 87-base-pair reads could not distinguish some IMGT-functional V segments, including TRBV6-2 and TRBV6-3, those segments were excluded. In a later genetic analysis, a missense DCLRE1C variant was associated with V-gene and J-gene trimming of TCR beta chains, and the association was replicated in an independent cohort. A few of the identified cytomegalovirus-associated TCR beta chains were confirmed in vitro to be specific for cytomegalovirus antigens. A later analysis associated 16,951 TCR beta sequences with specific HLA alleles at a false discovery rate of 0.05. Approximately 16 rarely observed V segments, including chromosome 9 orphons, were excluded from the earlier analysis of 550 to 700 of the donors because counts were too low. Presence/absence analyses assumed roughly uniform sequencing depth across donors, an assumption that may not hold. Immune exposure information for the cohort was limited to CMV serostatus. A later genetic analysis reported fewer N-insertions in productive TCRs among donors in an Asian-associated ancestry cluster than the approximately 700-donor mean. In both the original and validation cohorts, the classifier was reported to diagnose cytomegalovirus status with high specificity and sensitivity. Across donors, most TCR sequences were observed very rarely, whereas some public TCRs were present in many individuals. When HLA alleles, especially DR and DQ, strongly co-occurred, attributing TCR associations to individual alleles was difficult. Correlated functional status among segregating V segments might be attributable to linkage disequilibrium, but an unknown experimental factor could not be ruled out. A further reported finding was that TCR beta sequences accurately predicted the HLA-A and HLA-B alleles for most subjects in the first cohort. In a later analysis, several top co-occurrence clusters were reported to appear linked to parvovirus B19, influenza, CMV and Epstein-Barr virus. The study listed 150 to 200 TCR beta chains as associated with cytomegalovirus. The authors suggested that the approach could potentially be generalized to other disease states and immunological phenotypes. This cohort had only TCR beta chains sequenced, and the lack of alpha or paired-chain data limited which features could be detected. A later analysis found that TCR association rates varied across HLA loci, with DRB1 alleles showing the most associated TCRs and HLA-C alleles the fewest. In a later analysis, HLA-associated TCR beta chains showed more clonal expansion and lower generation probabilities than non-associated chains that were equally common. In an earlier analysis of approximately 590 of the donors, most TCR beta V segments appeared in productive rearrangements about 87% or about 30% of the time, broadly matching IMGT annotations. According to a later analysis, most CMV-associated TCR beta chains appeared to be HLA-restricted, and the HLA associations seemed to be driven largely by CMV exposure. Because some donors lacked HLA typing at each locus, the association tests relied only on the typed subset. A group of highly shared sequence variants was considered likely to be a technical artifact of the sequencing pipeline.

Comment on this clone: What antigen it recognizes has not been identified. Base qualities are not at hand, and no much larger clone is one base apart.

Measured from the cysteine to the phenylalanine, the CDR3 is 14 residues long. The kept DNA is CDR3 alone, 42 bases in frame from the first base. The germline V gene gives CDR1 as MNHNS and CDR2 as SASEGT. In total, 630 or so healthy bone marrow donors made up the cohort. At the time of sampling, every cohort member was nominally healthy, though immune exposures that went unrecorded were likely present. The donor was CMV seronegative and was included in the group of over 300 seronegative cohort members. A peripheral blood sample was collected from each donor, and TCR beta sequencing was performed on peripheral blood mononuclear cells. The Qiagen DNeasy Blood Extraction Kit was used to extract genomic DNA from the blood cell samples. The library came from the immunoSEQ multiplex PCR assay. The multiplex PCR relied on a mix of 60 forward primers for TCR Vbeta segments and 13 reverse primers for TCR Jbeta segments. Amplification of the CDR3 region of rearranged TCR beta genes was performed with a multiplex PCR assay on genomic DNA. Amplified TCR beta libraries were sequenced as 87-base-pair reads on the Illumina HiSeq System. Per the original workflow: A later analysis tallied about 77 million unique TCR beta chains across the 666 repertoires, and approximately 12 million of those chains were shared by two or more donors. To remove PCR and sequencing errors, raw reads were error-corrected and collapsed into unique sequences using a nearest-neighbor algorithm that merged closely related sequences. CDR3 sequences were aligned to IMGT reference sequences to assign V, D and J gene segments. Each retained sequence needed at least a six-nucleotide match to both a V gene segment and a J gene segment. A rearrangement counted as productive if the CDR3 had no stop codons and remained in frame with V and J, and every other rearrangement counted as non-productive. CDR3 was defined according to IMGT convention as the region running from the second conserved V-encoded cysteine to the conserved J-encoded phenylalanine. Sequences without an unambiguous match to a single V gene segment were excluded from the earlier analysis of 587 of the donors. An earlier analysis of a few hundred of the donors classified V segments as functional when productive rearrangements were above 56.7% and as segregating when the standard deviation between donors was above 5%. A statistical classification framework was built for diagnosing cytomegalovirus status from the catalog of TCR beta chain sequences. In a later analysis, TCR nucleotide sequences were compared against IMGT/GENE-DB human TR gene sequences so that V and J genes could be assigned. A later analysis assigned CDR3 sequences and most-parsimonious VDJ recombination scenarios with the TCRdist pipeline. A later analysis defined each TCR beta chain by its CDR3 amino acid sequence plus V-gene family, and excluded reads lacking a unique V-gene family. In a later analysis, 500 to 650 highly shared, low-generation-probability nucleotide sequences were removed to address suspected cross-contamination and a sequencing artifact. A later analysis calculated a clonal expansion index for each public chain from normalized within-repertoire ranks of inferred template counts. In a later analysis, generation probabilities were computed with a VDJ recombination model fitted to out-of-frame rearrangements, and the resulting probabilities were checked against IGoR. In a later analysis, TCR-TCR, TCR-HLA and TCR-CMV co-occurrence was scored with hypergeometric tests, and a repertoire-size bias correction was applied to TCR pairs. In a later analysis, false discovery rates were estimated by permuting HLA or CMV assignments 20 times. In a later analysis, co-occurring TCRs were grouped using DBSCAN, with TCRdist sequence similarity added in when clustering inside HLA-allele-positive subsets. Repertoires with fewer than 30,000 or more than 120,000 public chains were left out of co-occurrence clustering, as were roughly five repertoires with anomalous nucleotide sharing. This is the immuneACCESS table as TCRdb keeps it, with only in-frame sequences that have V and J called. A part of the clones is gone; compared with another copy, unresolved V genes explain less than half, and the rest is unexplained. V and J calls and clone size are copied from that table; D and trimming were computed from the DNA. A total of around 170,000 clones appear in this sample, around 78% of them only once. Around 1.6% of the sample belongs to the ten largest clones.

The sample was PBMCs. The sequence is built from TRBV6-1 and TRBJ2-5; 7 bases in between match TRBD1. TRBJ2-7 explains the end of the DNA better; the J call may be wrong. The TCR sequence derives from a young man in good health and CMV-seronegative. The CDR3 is CARCRDRISYEQYF. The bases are TGTGCCCGCTGCCGGGACAGAATCTCCTACGAGCAGTACTTC.